This TCR beta chain derives from a study of beta chain features in type 1 diabetes. Study-level background: Patient and healthy donor groups were alike in age, gender and cell yields. Study-wide findings and caveats: Moderately but significantly shorter TCRB CDR3s were found in Type 1 diabetes patients in all four CD4+ subsets.

This clone was counted only a few times. Its antigen remains unknown. At one boundary the junction diverges from the germline segment, which might be a read error. Each of the sorted populations had a purity greater than 98%. The entirety of the isolated RNA underwent reverse transcription, so expressed TCRB transcripts were sequenced. Profiling relied on immunoSEQ multiplex PCR, and the TCRdb table lists in-frame clones only, not all of them. The table includes about 220,000 clones, approximately 10% detected once. The V gene's germline CDR1 is SSHAT and CDR2 FNYEAQ (reference sequence). There are 12 residues in the CDR3.

The rearrangement uses TRBV7-7 and TRBJ2-5; the match to TRBD1 covers 7 bases. This clonotype originated in a man aged 18 to 29 in good health. Sequencing was performed on central memory CD4+ T cells from blood. The CDR3 DNA reads as TGTGCTAGCAGCCGGGACAGAGAGACCCAGTACTTC. Translated, it gives CASSRDRETQYF.